What follows are 15 T cell receptor beta chains derived from one specimen sequenced in a study of shared clonotypes between healthy human individuals (dated by TCRdb to about 2020). To prepare the library, the immunoSEQ multiplex PCR assay was applied. TCRdb took this table from immuneACCESS and kept in-frame rearrangements with V and J called. Such tables lack part of the clones; where checked against another copy, unresolved V genes explain under half of the gap, and the rest is unexplained. The sample includes under 1 million clones, with 92% observed a single time. The top ten clonotypes cover about 24% of the sample. CD8 naive samples were obtained by positive selection for CCR7 among CD45RO-negative cells, yielding a CD45RA+CCR7+ population from which TemRA cells were excluded. Material: naive CD8+ T cells sorted from blood. The intended sense of this specimen's cell subset or site label: CD45RA+CCR7+. Source of these receptors: a man younger than 40 in good health.

The rearrangement joins TRBV12-5 to TRBJ2-5; no definite D call. CDR3 length: 14 residues. The V end was cut by 1 base, the J end by 0 bases, with 6 bases between. Looked up from germline, CDR1 is LGHNT and CDR2 is FRNRAP. CDR3 in amino acids: CASGLDRYQETQYF. The DNA for the CDR3 is TGTGCTAGTGGTTTGGACCGATACCAAGAGACCCAGTACTTC.

The CDR3 here is CSVEVVGTEAGGYTF. In DNA, the CDR3 is TGCAGCGTTGAAGTCGTCGGGACAGAGGCGGGGGGCTACACCTTC. This sequence joins TRBV29-1 and TRBJ1-2, with TRBD1 identical over 7 bases. This CDR3 is 15 amino acids long. V shed 1 base, J shed 8 bases, and the junction held 13 bases outside the gene matches. Germline lookup yields CDR1 SQVTM and CDR2 ANQGSEA.

This chain uses TRBV28 with TRBJ2-2; perhaps D is TRBD1 or TRBD2 (5 bases each). Germline CDR1 is MDHEN and CDR2 is SYDVKM. The CDR3 extends over 15 amino acids. The ends were cut back, 6 bases at V and 4 bases at J, with 15 bases in the middle. CDR3 sequence: CASRVKGRATGELFF. DNA of the CDR3: TGTGCCAGCAGAGTAAAGGGACGGGCCACCGGGGAGCTGTTTTTT.

The rearrangement uses TRBV5-1 and TRBJ2-2, with a tentative D call TRBD1 (6 bases). V was shortened by 0 bases and J by 0 bases, with 9 bases between the two germline ends. This CDR3 is 16 amino acids long. Germline loops: CDR1 SGHRS, CDR2 YFSETQ. Written as DNA, the CDR3 is TGCGCCAGCAGCTTGGACAGGGATACGAACACCGGGGAGCTGTTTTTT. This encodes CASSLDRDTNTGELFF.

The rearrangement joins TRBV13 to TRBJ2-1, with 8 bases aligning to TRBD2. Germline V lookup: CDR1 PRHDT, CDR2 FYEKMQ (reference sequence). V gave up 1 base and J gave up 2 bases; unmatched junction bases: 7. This CDR3 is 17 amino acids long. DNA for the CDR3: TGTGCCAGCAGCTTAGTAGCGGGGCGGAATGCCTACAATGAGCAGTTCTTC. Translating it yields CASSLVAGRNAYNEQFF.

The rearrangement uses TRBV6-1 and TRBJ2-3, with TRBD2 matching 9 bases. The CDR3 covers 14 residues. Germline V CDR1 and CDR2: MNHNS, SASEGT. The ends lost 5 bases at V and 1 base at J; junction bases unmatched: 1. The CDR3 region is CASSIAGGTDTQYF. The CDR3 nucleotides read TGTGCCAGCAGTATAGCGGGAGGCACAGATACGCAGTATTTT.

This sequence joins TRBV30 and TRBJ2-7, with D possibly matching TRBD2 (5 bases). Trimming took 0 bases from V and 5 from J, leaving 8 bases between them. CDR1 is GTSNPN, CDR2 SVGIG, per germline (reference sequence). The CDR3 is 12 residues long. CDR3 residues: CAWSVSGNEQYF. For the CDR3, the DNA is TGTGCCTGGAGTGTATCGGGGAACGAGCAGTACTTC.

This chain uses TRBV5-5 with TRBJ2-2; D not resolved. The CDR3 is made up of 13 amino acids. The germline V and J ends were trimmed by 0 bases and 7 bases, with 7 bases remaining between them. CDR1 is SGHKS and CDR2 is YYEKEE in the germline V gene (reference sequence). The CDR3 nucleotides are TGTGCCAGCAGCTTGGTAGGGCACGGGGAGCTGTTTTTT. Residues: CASSLVGHGELFF.

This clone was detected once. V usage is TRBV28 and J usage is TRBJ2-7; D is undetermined. V was clipped by 8 bases and J by 3 bases, with 8 bases between them. Germline CDR1 is MDHEN and CDR2 is SYDVKM. The CDR3 length is 11 residues. CDR3 sequence: CASVMGYEQYF. Written as DNA, the CDR3 is TGTGCCAGCGTAATGGGCTACGAGCAGTACTTC.

The V call is TRBV10-3, the J call TRBJ2-7, with a weak D call TRBD2 (5 bases). V dropped 0 bases and J dropped 6 bases, with 12 bases sitting between them. The CDR3 has 14 residues. Germline V CDR1 and CDR2: ENHRY, SYGVKD. As DNA, the CDR3 is TGTGCCATCAGTGAGTCAATAGCGCAAAGCGAGCAGTACTTC. Translation gives CAISESIAQSEQYF.

This chain uses TRBV29-1 with TRBJ2-6, with D unclear. V gave up 4 bases and J gave up 0 bases, with 7 bases separating them. Germline values: CDR1 SQVTM, CDR2 ANQGSEA. The CDR3 is made up of 14 amino acids. The CDR3 coding sequence is TGCAGCGTTGGTTTGGACTCTGGGGCCAACGTCCTGACTTTC. It translates to CSVGLDSGANVLTF. The full variable domain, completed using reference TRBV29-1 and TRBJ2-6, is SAVISQKPSRDICQRGTSLTIQCQVDSQVTMMFWYRQQPGQSLTLIATANQGSEATYESGFVIDKFPISRPNLTFSTLTVSNMSPEDSSIYLCSVGLDSGANVLTFGAGSRLTVL.

Here the CDR3 reads CASGTGAYYNEQFF. CDR3 coding DNA: TGTGCCAGTGGGACAGGGGCCTACTACAATGAGCAGTTCTTC. The V call is TRBV19, the J call TRBJ2-1, with 10 bases lining up with TRBD1. V shed 8 bases and J 3 bases; nucleotides not matched to a gene: 4. The CDR3 extends over 14 amino acids. Germline V lookup: CDR1 LNHDA, CDR2 SQIVND (reference sequence).

The count of this clone is one. The chain joins TRBV6-4 to TRBJ2-7, with TRBD1 matching 8 bases. This CDR3 spans 14 amino acids. The ends lost 6 bases at V and 2 bases at J; junction bases unmatched: 6. The germline CDR1 and CDR2 sequences are MRHNA and SNTAGT. The CDR3 coding sequence is TGTGCCAGCAGCCGACGGGACAGGCCCTACGAGCAGTACTTC. Protein sequence: CASSRRDRPYEQYF.

The CDR3 reads CASTQGNDGYTF. CDR3 bases: TGTGCCAGCACCCAGGGGAACGATGGCTACACCTTC. The gene calls are TRBV6-6 and TRBJ1-2, with D possibly being TRBD1 (6 bases). Per germline, CDR1 MNHNY and CDR2 SVGAGI (reference sequence). Trimming took 7 bases from V and 6 from J, leaving 12 bases between them. The CDR3 spans 12 residues.

The rearrangement joins TRBV25-1 to TRBJ2-5; TRBD1 or TRBD2 may be the D gene (6 bases each). The CDR3 is made up of 15 amino acids. Trimming pared 4 bases from V and 2 bases from J, leaving 14 bases between. Per the germline V gene, CDR1 is MGHDK and CDR2 is SYGVNS. The CDR3 DNA is TGTGCCAGCAGTGCGTCGGGGGCTTGGCAAGAGACCCAGTACTTC. It translates to CASSASGAWQETQYF. The full variable domain, in which reference TRBV25-1 and TRBJ2-5 provide the parts outside the CDR3, is EADIYQTPRYLVIGTGKKITLECSQTMGHDKMYWYQQDPGMELHLIHYSYGVNSTEKGDLSSESTVSRIRTEHFPLTLESARPSHTSQYLCASSASGAWQETQYFGPGTRLLVL.